A selection of T cell receptor beta chains follows, all from one sample in a study of blood T cells in healthy people across ages. From the 5' RACE reads, TCRdb called clonotypes with MiXCR, one entry per CDR3 protein. The sample records 600,000 to 800,000 distinct CDR3 sequences, around 21% being singletons. The sequenced sample consisted of blood. Receptors originate from a man in his 70s in good health. CDR3s include the opening cysteine and the closing phenylalanine or tryptophan. Each record gives: V gene, J gene, clone size, D gene, CDR3 protein, CDR3 DNA. The D gene is left open where the match is weak. Clone sizes are given selectively: once, few, many, or a class where the clone is expanded.

>TRBV4-3|TRBJ2-5|NA|TRBD2
CASSQDMSGRGETQYF
TGCGCCAGCAGCCAAGATATGAGCGGGAGGGGGGAGACCCAGTACTTC
>TRBV18|TRBJ2-2|NA|NA
CASSPSRTGELFF
TGTGCCAGCTCACCAAGCAGGACCGGGGAGCTGTTTTTT
>TRBV4-3|TRBJ2-3|many|TRBD2
CASSPGLAGDTQYF
TGCGCCAGCAGCCCGGGACTAGCGGGAGATACGCAGTATTTT
>TRBV3-1|TRBJ2-5|few|TRBD2
CASSQAASGTTRKQYF
TGTGCCAGCAGCCAAGCGGCTAGCGGGACCACCCGAAAGCAGTACTTC
>TRBV4-3|TRBJ2-5|NA|NA
CASSSYQSRQETQYF
TGCGCCAGCAGCTCCTACCAGAGCCGTCAAGAGACCCAGTACTTC
>TRBV5-5|TRBJ2-2|few|NA
CASSLGGAIRSGELFF
TGTGCCAGCAGCTTGGGAGGGGCTATAAGGAGCGGGGAGCTGTTTTTT
>TRBV19|TRBJ1-1|NA|NA
CASSTQGKGEAFF
TGTGCCAGTAGTACACAGGGAAAAGGTGAAGCTTTCTTT
>TRBV20-1|TRBJ1-6|NA|NA
CSASPDDRQRSPLHF
TGCAGTGCCAGCCCGGATGACAGGCAGCGTTCACCCCTCCACTTT
>TRBV19|TRBJ2-5|NA|TRBD2
CASGRTSGIQETQYF
TGTGCCAGTGGTCGGACTAGCGGGATCCAAGAGACCCAGTACTTC
>TRBV14|TRBJ1-2|NA|TRBD1
CASSQVSGTGDGYTF
TGTGCCAGCAGCCAAGTATCCGGGACAGGGGATGGCTACACCTTC
>TRBV20-1|TRBJ1-2|few|NA
CSATEGQQHYGYTF
TGCAGTGCTACAGAAGGACAGCAACACTATGGCTACACCTTC
>TRBV6-6|TRBJ1-1|NA|NA
CASSYSDNRNTEAFF
TGTGCCAGCAGTTACTCGGACAATCGGAACACTGAAGCTTTCTTT
>TRBV7-2|TRBJ2-2|NA|NA
CPSSLFGGNTGELFF
TGTCCCAGCAGCTTATTTGGAGGGAACACCGGGGAGCTGTTTTTT
>TRBV20-1|TRBJ2-5|NA|NA
CSASDGKETQYF
TGCAGTGCTAGCGACGGGAAAGAGACCCAGTACTTC
>TRBV12-5|TRBJ1-2|NA|TRBD1
CASGWKPGQGGYGYTF
TGTGCTAGTGGTTGGAAGCCGGGACAGGGCGGCTATGGCTACACCTTC
>TRBV5-1|TRBJ2-7|few|TRBD2
CASSQASGTSYEQYF
TGCGCCAGCAGCCAGGCTAGCGGGACCTCCTACGAGCAGTACTTC
>TRBV27|TRBJ2-5|few|NA
CASSSQTVGETQYF
TGTGCCAGCAGTTCGCAGACAGTGGGGGAGACCCAGTACTTC
>TRBV12-5|TRBJ2-7|few|NA
CASGWTLSSYEQYF
TGTGCTAGTGGTTGGACGTTGAGCTCCTACGAGCAGTACTTC
>TRBV19|TRBJ2-5|NA|NA
CASSIAHQKETQYF
TGTGCCAGTAGTATAGCTCACCAAAAAGAGACCCAGTACTTC
>TRBV15|TRBJ2-7|few|TRBD2
CATSVASGSQWEQYF
TGTGCCACCAGCGTAGCTAGCGGAAGCCAATGGGAGCAGTACTTC
>TRBV27|TRBJ2-7|NA|NA
CASSFSGAPNEQYF
TGTGCCAGCAGTTTCTCAGGGGCGCCCAACGAGCAGTACTTC
>TRBV6-1|TRBJ2-7|NA|TRBD1
CASSEPGQGTCEQYF
TGTGCCAGCAGTGAGCCCGGACAGGGTACCTGCGAGCAGTACTTC
>TRBV7-6|TRBJ2-7|NA|NA
CASSLYQGPNEQYF
TGTGCCAGCAGCTTATATCAGGGCCCCAACGAGCAGTACTTC
>TRBV3-1|TRBJ2-1|NA|NA
CASSPRVASYNEQFF
TGTGCCAGCAGCCCAAGGGTTGCCTCCTACAATGAGCAGTTCTTC
>TRBV3-1|TRBJ2-1|few|NA
CASSPTGTYNEQFF
TGTGCCAGCAGCCCAACCGGGACTTACAATGAGCAGTTCTTC
>TRBV19|TRBJ2-5|NA|NA
CASSTAGRETQYF
TGTGCCAGTAGTACGGCGGGAAGAGAGACCCAGTACTTC
>TRBV29-1|TRBJ1-2|few|TRBD1
CSANLDRDRGTYGYTF
TGCAGCGCTAATTTGGACCGGGACAGGGGCACCTATGGCTACACCTTC
>TRBV5-1|TRBJ1-4|few|NA
CASSLAVAAGEKLFF
TGCGCCAGCAGCTTGGCCGTGGCGGCGGGTGAAAAACTGTTTTTT
>TRBV12-3/TRBV12-4|TRBJ2-2|few|TRBD2
CASSRSGTTTGELFF
TGTGCCAGCAGCCGCTCCGGGACTACCACCGGGGAGCTGTTTTTT
>TRBV7-9|TRBJ1-5|few|NA
CASSHPWGNQPQHF
TGTGCCAGCAGCCACCCCTGGGGCAATCAGCCCCAGCATTTT
>TRBV18|TRBJ2-7|NA|TRBD1
CASSPPTGQGAYEQYF
TGTGCCAGCTCACCACCGACGGGACAGGGGGCATACGAGCAGTACTTC
>TRBV15|TRBJ1-5|few|TRBD1
CATSRDRGNQPQHF
TGTGCCACCAGCAGGGACAGGGGAAATCAGCCCCAGCATTTT
>TRBV27|TRBJ2-3|few|NA
CASMGFKGGTDTQYF
TGTGCCAGCATGGGGTTTAAAGGGGGCACAGATACGCAGTATTTT
>TRBV15|TRBJ2-7|few|NA
CATSRGGAGYEQYF
TGTGCCACCAGCAGAGGAGGGGCTGGCTACGAGCAGTACTTC
>TRBV20-1|TRBJ2-1|few|TRBD2
CSARSSGGSGEQFF
TGCAGTGCTAGATCTAGCGGGGGATCTGGAGAGCAGTTCTTC
>TRBV29-1|TRBJ2-1|NA|TRBD2
CSVDSGRNEQFF
TGCAGCGTTGATAGCGGGAGAAATGAGCAGTTCTTC
>TRBV12-5|TRBJ2-2|NA|NA
CASGLEQGSGELFF
TGTGCTAGTGGTTTGGAACAGGGTTCCGGGGAGCTGTTTTTT
>TRBV5-1|TRBJ1-1|NA|NA
CASSLDPSPNTEAFF
TGCGCCAGCAGCTTGGACCCGTCACCAAACACTGAAGCTTTCTTT
>TRBV6-6|TRBJ2-5|few|NA
CASSSVSAGGETQYF
TGTGCCAGCAGTTCCGTATCAGCGGGTGGAGAGACCCAGTACTTC
>TRBV20-1|TRBJ2-5|few|NA
CGAKTAGAETQYF
TGCGGTGCTAAGACGGCAGGGGCAGAGACCCAGTACTTC
>TRBV29-1|TRBJ2-7|few|TRBD2
CSVEDSGGAREQYF
TGCAGCGTTGAAGATTCCGGGGGGGCCCGCGAGCAGTACTTC
>TRBV5-1|TRBJ1-1|NA|NA
CASSPNSRTEAFF
TGCGCCAGCAGCCCCAACAGCCGTACTGAAGCTTTCTTT
>TRBV5-1|TRBJ2-2|NA|NA
CASSKPTRDQNTGELFF
TGCGCCAGCAGCAAACCCACCCGGGACCAGAACACCGGGGAGCTGTTTTTT
>TRBV6-1|TRBJ1-4|few|NA
CASSDRGGATNEKLFF
TGTGCCAGCAGCGACCGGGGGGGCGCAACTAATGAAAAACTGTTTTTT
>TRBV29-1|TRBJ2-1|many|TRBD2
CSVRGGEASYNEQFF
TGCAGCGTTCGCGGGGGGGAGGCCTCCTACAATGAGCAGTTCTTC
>TRBV7-2|TRBJ2-1|few|NA
CASSLNGPGPYNEQFF
TGTGCCAGCAGCTTGAACGGGCCCGGCCCCTACAATGAGCAGTTCTTC
>TRBV20-1|TRBJ1-3|few|TRBD1
CSAGGQGDGNTIYF
TGCAGTGCTGGGGGACAGGGGGACGGAAACACCATATATTTT
>TRBV20-1|TRBJ2-3|NA|NA
CSASRSAEPPDTQYF
TGCAGTGCTAGCAGGAGCGCCGAACCCCCAGATACGCAGTATTTT
>TRBV9|TRBJ1-3|few|NA
CASGGPQPGNTIYF
TGTGCCAGCGGGGGACCCCAGCCAGGAAACACCATATATTTT